This TCR beta chain was captured in a study of cytotoxic CD8 clonotypes in ibrutinib-treated CLL. Study overall: An average of about 250,000 productive templates and some 100,000 productive rearrangements was obtained per sample.

Cryopreserved PBMCs provided roughly 2 micrograms of genomic DNA for the TCR beta libraries. Generated by immunoSEQ multiplex PCR, the TCRdb table keeps only in-frame clones and is missing some. The sample carries more than 200,000 clones, 70% recorded once. The V and J ends lost 1 base and 2 bases respectively, with 9 bases between them. The CDR3 runs 15 residues. Germline CDR1 LNHNV, CDR2 YYDKDF (reference sequence). Sequencing used PBMCs, obtained after 24 months of ibrutinib treatment. This TCR came from a human donor with chronic lymphocytic leukemia. The chain couples TRBV15 to TRBJ1-5; D not certain. For the CDR3, the DNA is TGTGCCACCAGCAGAGTAGGACCGGGCAATCAGCCCCAGCATTTT. It encodes CATSRVGPGNQPQHF.